This entry lists 22 T cell receptor beta chains sequenced from one sample in a study of shared clonotypes between healthy human individuals. Generated by immunoSEQ multiplex PCR, the TCRdb table keeps only in-frame clones and is missing some. Of roughly 2 million clones listed, less than 95% are singletons. Terminally differentiated effector memory CD45RA+ cells were excluded by CCR7 positive selection of CD45RO-negative cells. Sequencing was done on a sample of naive CD8+ T cells sorted from blood. The receptor source for this set is a man aged 18 to 30 in good health.

The chain uses TRBV7-9 and TRBJ2-7; no clear D gene. The V and J ends lost 1 base and 2 bases respectively, with 9 bases between them. CDR1 and CDR2 (germline): SEHNR, FQNEAQ (reference sequence). This CDR3 is 14 amino acids long. CDR3 region: CASSLDAATYEQYF. For the CDR3, the DNA is TGTGCCAGCAGCTTAGATGCGGCCACCTACGAGCAGTACTTC.

V gene TRBV7-9 combines with J gene TRBJ1-1; no clear D. Trimming left V 7 bases short and J 8 bases short, with 17 bases between. Germline CDR1 reads SEHNR; CDR2 reads FQNEAQ (reference sequence). CDR3 size: 13 residues. The CDR3 DNA follows: TGTGCCAGCACCAGACTCGGACGCCCCGAAGCTTTCTTT. Encoded protein: CASTRLGRPEAFF.

The gene calls are TRBV14 and TRBJ2-4, with TRBD1 matching 8 bases. V was pared by 1 base and J by 5 bases, with 1 base of the junction left unmatched. The CDR3 is 14 amino acids. Germline CDR1 is SGHDN and CDR2 is FVKESK. CDR3 protein: CASSQADRENIQYF. CDR3 sequence (DNA): TGTGCCAGCAGCCAAGCGGACAGGGAAAACATTCAGTACTTC.

V usage is TRBV9 and J usage is TRBJ2-1, with no clear D. Per germline, CDR1 SGDLS and CDR2 YYNGEE. This CDR3 contains 15 residues. Trimming pared 4 bases from V and 4 bases from J, leaving 15 bases between. In DNA, the CDR3 is TGTGCCAGCAGCCTGGACGCAGTCGGTTACAATGAGCAGTTCTTC. Translation: CASSLDAVGYNEQFF.

V is TRBV29-1 and J is TRBJ1-2; weak D call: TRBD1 (6 bases). CDR1 and CDR2 (germline): SQVTM, ANQGSEA. The V end was cut by 0 bases, the J end by 4 bases, with 12 bases between. The CDR3 spans 14 residues. CDR3 region: CSVEDRGAVYGYTF. The CDR3, as DNA: TGCAGCGTTGAAGATAGGGGGGCGGTCTATGGCTACACCTTC.

The rearrangement links TRBV13 to TRBJ2-1; the D is unclear. CDR1 is PRHDT and CDR2 is FYEKMQ in the germline V gene (reference sequence). The CDR3 spans 13 residues. V shed 2 bases and J shed 4 bases, with 6 bases lying between them. The CDR3 region has the DNA TGTGCCAGCAGCTTATATCTATACAATGAGCAGTTCTTC. Translated: CASSLYLYNEQFF.

V is TRBV2 and J is TRBJ2-2; 9 bases map to TRBD2. Germline loops: CDR1 SNHLY, CDR2 FYNNEI. The CDR3 runs 14 residues. After removal of 5 bases from V and 2 bases from J, the junction contained 0 bases not matched to a gene. The CDR3 protein is CASSLAGNTGELFF. Written as DNA, the CDR3 is TGTGCCAGCAGTCTAGCGGGAAACACCGGGGAGCTGTTTTTT.

This clone has a single count. The chain uses TRBV13 and TRBJ2-7, with D perhaps matching TRBD2 (6 bases). V lost 2 bases to trimming and J lost 6 bases, with 11 bases between them. This CDR3 region has 13 residues. Per the germline V gene, CDR1 is PRHDT and CDR2 is FYEKMQ (reference sequence). The CDR3: CASSLSGYGEQYF. The CDR3 coding sequence is TGTGCCAGCAGCTTAAGCGGGTATGGCGAGCAGTACTTC. The full variable domain, with the rest looked up from reference TRBV13 and TRBJ2-7, is AAGVIQSPRHLIKEKRETATLKCYPIPRHDTVYWYQQGPGQDPQFLISFYEKMQSDKGSIPDRFSAQQFSDYHSELNMSSLELGDSALYFCASSLSGYGEQYFGPGTRLTVT.

This chain connects TRBV4-1 to TRBJ2-7; maybe TRBD2 (6 bases). Trimming left V 2 bases short and J 1 base short, with 18 bases between. The CDR3 spans 17 residues. Germline-derived CDR1 and CDR2 are MGHRA and YSYEKL. CDR3 nucleotide sequence: TGCGCCAGCAGCCAACGGGAGACGGGGCTTATGTCCTACGAGCAGTACTTC. This codes for CASSQRETGLMSYEQYF.

The CDR3 here is CASSYSIGGEGELFF. The CDR3 region has the DNA TGTGCCAGCAGTTACTCGATAGGGGGAGAGGGGGAGCTGTTTTTT. The rearrangement uses TRBV6-5 and TRBJ2-2; TRBD1 is a possible D gene (6 bases). Germline V gene sequence: CDR1 MNHEY, CDR2 SVGAGI. Trimming removed 0 bases from V and 8 bases from J, with 13 bases in between. This CDR3 region has 15 residues.

On this clone: Additional DNA sequences in this sample encode the identical CDR3. This chain uses TRBV4-3 with TRBJ2-7; D perhaps matches TRBD1 (5 bases). The CDR3 is 14 amino acids. Germline V gene sequence: CDR1 LGHNA, CDR2 YSLEER. Trimming left V 0 bases short and J 2 bases short, with 8 bases between. DNA for the CDR3: TGCGCCAGCAGCCAAGATCAGGGTCCCTACGAGCAGTACTTC. It encodes CASSQDQGPYEQYF.

The chain has TRBV4-3 and TRBJ1-2; no clear D. V lost 1 base to trimming and J lost 5 bases, with 14 bases between them. The CDR3 sequence is 15 residues long. Germline CDR1 is LGHNA and CDR2 is YSLEER. CDR3 sequence (DNA): TGCGCCAGCAGCCAAGGGGTTTCAGGATTTTATGGCTACACCTTC. Its protein product is CASSQGVSGFYGYTF.

V gene TRBV10-1 combines with J gene TRBJ1-6; D is ambiguous. V lost 6 bases to trimming and J lost 6 bases, with 9 bases between them. Germline loops: CDR1 WNHNN, CDR2 SYGVQD (reference sequence). The CDR3 contains 13 residues. CDR3 in amino acids: CASSRAANSPLHF. As DNA, the CDR3 is TGCGCCAGCAGCCGGGCCGCTAATTCACCCCTCCACTTT.

A remark on this clone: At the DNA level, this CDR3 is encoded by other sequences in the same sample as well. The gene calls are TRBV27 and TRBJ1-5; D gene ambiguous. CDR1 is MNHEY, CDR2 SMNVEV, per germline (reference sequence). Trimming took off 4 bases at V and 2 bases at J, with 6 bases between the two ends. This CDR3 contains 13 residues. CDR3 in DNA: TGTGCCAGCAGTTCGGCGGGCAATCAGCCCCAGCATTTT. This encodes CASSSAGNQPQHF.

This rearrangement joins TRBV7-6 to TRBJ2-7; the D is unclear. The germline V gene has CDR1 SGHVS and CDR2 FNYEAQ. With 1 base removed from V and 5 bases from J, the gap between germline ends came to 15 bases. The CDR3 sequence is 15 residues long. The CDR3 loop reads CASSLEAGRIDEQYF. CDR3 in DNA: TGTGCCAGCAGCTTAGAGGCAGGAAGGATAGACGAGCAGTACTTC.

The chain combines TRBV19 with TRBJ1-2; 12 bases align to TRBD1. CDR1 and CDR2 from the germline V gene are LNHDA and SQIVND (reference sequence). The CDR3 totals 14 residues. V trimming: 6 bases; J trimming: 6 bases; junction bases outside the gene matches: 5. CDR3 region: CASSLRDRGHGYTF. CDR3 coding DNA: TGTGCCAGTAGCCTACGGGACAGGGGGCATGGCTACACCTTC. Supplemented by reference TRBV19 and TRBJ1-2, the full variable domain reads DGGITQSPKYLFRKEGQNVTLSCEQNLNHDAMYWYRQDPGQGLRLIYYSQIVNDFQKGDIAEGYSVSREKKESFPLTVTSAQKNPTAFYLCASSLRDRGHGYTFGSGTRLTVV.

The chain employs TRBV13 and TRBJ2-7; D gene ambiguous. V was cut by 0 bases and J by 7 bases, with 10 bases left in between. The CDR3 consists of 13 residues. Germline V lookup: CDR1 PRHDT, CDR2 FYEKMQ (reference sequence). The CDR3, as DNA: TGTGCCAGCAGCTTAGGCGCGGTGGGGGAGCAGTACTTC. Protein: CASSLGAVGEQYF.

The chain carries TRBV4-1 and TRBJ1-2; the D gene is possibly TRBD1 (5 bases). Trimming removed 0 bases at V and 4 bases at J, with 9 bases between. Germline assignment: CDR1 MGHRA and CDR2 YSYEKL. The CDR3 is made up of 14 amino acids. CDR3 in DNA: TGCGCCAGCAGCCAAGATTACGGGGGCTATGGCTACACCTTC. Its protein is CASSQDYGGYGYTF.

This sequence joins TRBV9 and TRBJ2-1, with D tentatively TRBD1 or TRBD2 (6 bases each). This CDR3 comprises 14 residues. In germline, CDR1 is SGDLS, CDR2 YYNGEE. Trimming cost V 2 bases and J 4 bases, with 10 bases left between them. DNA for the CDR3: TGTGCCAGCAGCGTGGGGGGCCGGTACAATGAGCAGTTCTTC. Encoded protein: CASSVGGRYNEQFF.

This chain uses TRBV11-2 with TRBJ1-2, with a possible D match to TRBD1 (5 bases). V was trimmed by 5 bases and J by 7 bases, leaving 17 bases between them. The CDR3 has 14 residues. Per germline, CDR1 SGHAT and CDR2 FQNNGV. CDR3 protein: CASSPREGEGGYTF. The CDR3 nucleotides read TGTGCCAGCAGCCCGCGGGAAGGGGAGGGTGGCTACACCTTC.

The rearrangement joins TRBV28 to TRBJ2-7, with D possibly being TRBD1 (6 bases). This CDR3 has 16 amino acids. Germline lookup yields CDR1 MDHEN and CDR2 SYDVKM. Deletions cut 8 bases from V and 3 bases from J, with 23 bases between. CDR3 protein: CASQGPVYGTIYEQYF. Here the CDR3 DNA reads TGTGCCAGCCAGGGGCCCGTTTACGGGACGATCTACGAGCAGTACTTC. The complete variable domain, with remaining parts taken from reference TRBV28 and TRBJ2-7, reads DVKVTQSSRYLVKRTGEKVFLECVQDMDHENMFWYRQDPGLGLRLIYFSYDVKMKEKGDIPEGYSVSREKKERFSLILESASTNQTSMYLCASQGPVYGTIYEQYFGPGTRLTVT.

The J gene is TRBJ1-2, the V gene TRBV29-1, with D possibly being TRBD1 (6 bases). The germline V gene encodes CDR1 SQVTM and CDR2 ANQGSEA. There are 13 residues in the CDR3. V lost 1 base and J 7 bases, leaving 13 bases between the germline ends. The CDR3 here is CSVEVPGQSGYTF. The CDR3, as DNA: TGCAGCGTTGAAGTACCCGGACAGAGTGGCTACACCTTC.